This TCR beta chain came from a study of blood T cell repertoires in COVID-19. Study details: Samples taken during acute and convalescent COVID-19 were collected in the United States, Italy and Spain. Sources were T cells, B-cell-depleted T cells, or PBMCs; the material itself was cDNA or gDNA.

Per the original data handling: Nucleated cell number was recorded as an estimate derived from reference gene primer amplification. Sequencing used immunoSEQ multiplex PCR; TCRdb keeps in-frame clones, though not all of them. V, J and clone size are those of that table, while D and trimming were read from the DNA. This sample has some 150,000 clones, with approximately 83% found just once. Germline V gene lookup returns CDR1 LNHDA and CDR2 SQIVND (reference sequence). The ends were cut back, 10 bases at V and 0 bases at J, with 17 bases in the middle. The length of the CDR3 is 15 residues. J is TRBJ2-3 and V is TRBV19; tentatively, D is TRBD2 (6 bases). The sequence came from a man aged 65 to 79 with acute or convalescent COVID-19. Material: peripheral blood. This CDR3 is CATNRRSGSTDTQYF. CDR3 coding DNA: TGTGCCACTAATCGGCGGAGCGGGAGCACAGATACGCAGTATTTT. Based on the CDR3 plus reference TRBV19 and TRBJ2-3, the full variable domain is DGGITQSPKYLFRKEGQNVTLSCEQNLNHDAMYWYRQDPGQGLRLIYYSQIVNDFQKGDIAEGYSVSREKKESFPLTVTSAQKNPTAFYLCATNRRSGSTDTQYFGPGTRLTVL.